This T cell receptor (beta chain) was observed in a study of blood T cell repertoires in COVID-19. Germline lookup yields CDR1 LGHDT and CDR2 YNNKEL (reference sequence). V was trimmed by 1 base and J by 4 bases, leaving 4 bases between them. This CDR3 spans 12 amino acids. Profiled with immunoSEQ multiplex PCR; TCRdb holds only in-frame clones, not every one. The table shows some 170,000 clones, with 80% to 90% occurring only once. In regard to this clone: Other nucleotide sequences in the sample specify the same CDR3.

The sample comprised PBMCs or T cells enriched from blood (not recorded which). The V call is TRBV3-1 (or the pseudogene TRBV3-2), the J call TRBJ2-5; D is uncertain. The source of this sequence is a man aged 45-60 years who had recovered from COVID-19. The CDR3 here is CASSQVRETQYF. The CDR3 nucleotides are TGTGCCAGCAGCCAAGTCCGAGAGACCCAGTACTTC.